The 31 T cell receptor beta chains below come from one sample, sequenced in a study of blood T cell repertoires in COVID-19. Profiled with immunoSEQ multiplex PCR; TCRdb holds only in-frame clones, not every one. In the table there are roughly 13,000 clones, about 90% of which are singletons. Source material: peripheral blood. These receptor sequences come from a human donor in a cohort sampled during active COVID-19.

The CDR3 here is CASSHSGGPRDTQYF. In DNA, the CDR3 is TGTGCCAGTAGTCATAGCGGGGGCCCCCGTGATACGCAGTATTTT. V usage is TRBV19 and J usage is TRBJ2-3; 9 positions agree with TRBD2. This CDR3 has 15 amino acids. The V and J ends lost 5 bases and 6 bases, in that order; junction bases with no gene match: 9. From germline, CDR1 is LNHDA and CDR2 SQIVND (reference sequence).

This clone is a singleton in its sample. The chain carries TRBV5-4 and TRBJ1-6; TRBD1 agrees at 7 bases. The CDR3 sequence is 13 residues long. CDR1 is SGHNT and CDR2 is YYREEE in the germline V gene (reference sequence). The junction had 5 bases not matched to a gene; V was cut back by 4 bases and J by 10 bases. DNA for the CDR3: TGTGCCAGCAGCGCGGACAGGCAATCACCCCTCCACTTT. Translating gives CASSADRQSPLHF.

The chain carries TRBV6-2 or TRBV6-3 and TRBJ2-7, with TRBD2 identical over 9 bases. The CDR3 spans 14 residues. Losses at the gene ends were 6 bases for V and 3 bases for J; bases not matched to a gene: 6. CDR1 and CDR2 (germline): MNHEY, SVGEGT. The CDR3 reads CASSWAGGLYEQYF. For the CDR3, the DNA is TGTGCCAGCAGCTGGGCGGGGGGGCTCTACGAGCAGTACTTC.

The rearrangement uses TRBV5-4 and TRBJ2-7; weak D call: TRBD2 (6 bases). The ends were cut back, 4 bases at V and 4 bases at J, with 15 bases in the middle. The CDR3 is made up of 14 amino acids. Germline V gene sequence: CDR1 SGHNT, CDR2 YYREEE (reference sequence). The chain's CDR3 is CASSASGTVYEQYF. The CDR3 DNA reads as TGTGCCAGCAGCGCCTCCGGGACTGTATACGAGCAGTACTTC.

V is TRBV6-4 and J is TRBJ1-3; D is unresolved. Looked up from germline, CDR1 is MRHNA and CDR2 is SNTAGT. This CDR3 is 12 amino acids long. V was clipped by 0 bases and J by 9 bases, with 6 bases between them. The CDR3 nucleotides read TGTGCCAGCAGTGACTCGGGAGGCACCATATATTTT. Protein product: CASSDSGGTIYF.

The chain employs TRBV19 and TRBJ1-2; tentative D call: TRBD1 (5 bases). Germline CDR1 is LNHDA and CDR2 is SQIVND (reference sequence). Deletions cut 9 bases from V and 8 bases from J, with 10 bases between. The length of the CDR3 is 10 residues. The CDR3 DNA sequence: TGTGCCAGCGGGAGGGACGGCTACACCTTC. Translating it yields CASGRDGYTF.

The chain combines TRBV11-2 with TRBJ1-1; 7 bases line up with TRBD1. The germline CDR1 and CDR2 sequences are SGHAT and FQNNGV. Unmatched junction bases numbered 8, after V lost 2 bases and J lost 5 bases. The CDR3 runs to 15 residues. CDR3 residues: CASSLRQGGGTEAFF. CDR3 DNA: TGTGCCAGCAGCTTACGACAGGGTGGAGGAACTGAAGCTTTCTTT.

With regard to this clone: One junction end does not reproduce the germline sequence, and a read error may be involved. The gene calls are TRBV9 and TRBJ1-2; 7 bases agree with TRBD1. CDR1 and CDR2 from the germline V gene are SGDLS and YYNGEE. The CDR3 has 17 residues. The CDR3 coding sequence is TGTGCCAGCAGCCCCCATCCGACAGGGAAAACCCCCTATGACTACACCTTC. Protein: CASSPHPTGKTPYDYTF.

The genes are TRBV6-5 and TRBJ1-1; a possible D gene is TRBD1 (6 bases). Germline V gene data show CDR1 as MNHEY and CDR2 as SVGAGI. Trimming cost V 6 bases and J 7 bases, with 18 bases left between them. There are 14 residues in the CDR3. CDR3 sequence reads: CASREHQGRGEAFF. The CDR3 bases are TGTGCCAGCAGGGAGCACCAGGGCAGGGGTGAAGCTTTCTTT.

This chain connects TRBV7-2 to TRBJ1-2, with D perhaps matching TRBD1 (6 bases). This CDR3 has 14 residues. Trimming left V 5 bases short and J 7 bases short, with 17 bases between. Germline values: CDR1 SGHTA, CDR2 FQGNSA. In DNA form, the CDR3 reads TGTGCCAGCAGCCCAACACAGGGTACGCGTGGCTACACCTTC. Encoded protein: CASSPTQGTRGYTF.

This rearrangement joins TRBV19 to TRBJ2-1; the match to TRBD2 covers 9 bases. The trim removed 6 bases at V and 7 bases at J, leaving 10 bases unmatched. The CDR3 spans 15 residues. CDR1 and CDR2 (germline): LNHDA, SQIVND (reference sequence). The CDR3 reads CASRGGSGGENEQFF. The CDR3 DNA reads as TGTGCCAGTAGGGGAGGTAGCGGGGGTGAAAATGAGCAGTTCTTC.

The chain has TRBV29-1 and TRBJ2-7; D is ambiguous. The V gene's germline CDR1 is SQVTM and CDR2 ANQGSEA. The CDR3 has 12 amino acids. V dropped 6 bases and J dropped 0 bases, with 9 bases sitting between them. The CDR3 is CSVTPNSYEQYF. The CDR3 DNA reads TGCAGCGTGACACCGAACTCCTACGAGCAGTACTTC.

The J gene is TRBJ1-1, the V gene TRBV5-1, with D possibly being TRBD1 (5 bases). The germline CDR1 and CDR2 sequences are SGHRS and YFSETQ. Trimming took 4 bases from V and 5 from J, leaving 15 bases between them. The CDR3 contains 14 residues. CDR3 protein: CASSPSGGRTEAFF. DNA for the CDR3: TGCGCCAGCAGCCCGTCGGGGGGGAGGACTGAAGCTTTCTTT.

This chain joins TRBV18 and TRBJ2-3, with a weak D call TRBD2 (9 bases). The germline gives CDR1 KGHSH, CDR2 LQKENI. The length of the CDR3 is 21 residues. The ends were cut back, 6 bases at V and 3 bases at J, with 34 bases in the middle. CDR3 protein: CASSSGRGLGLATGRTDTQYF. CDR3 nucleotides: TGTGCCAGCTCTTCGGGCAGGGGGCTAGGACTAGCGACCGGAAGAACAGATACGCAGTATTTT.

V gene TRBV27 combines with J gene TRBJ1-2, with D perhaps TRBD1 (5 bases). Trimming cost V 3 bases and J 3 bases, with 23 bases left between them. The CDR3 has 18 residues. Germline CDR1 is MNHEY and CDR2 is SMNVEV (reference sequence). Here the CDR3 DNA reads TGTGCCAGCAGTTTGCGGGGCGGGTTTGGGCTGGTGGACTATGGCTACACCTTC. This sequence encodes CASSLRGGFGLVDYGYTF.

The rearrangement uses TRBV24-1 and TRBJ1-4, with 9 positions matching TRBD1. The CDR3 consists of 19 residues. The germline V gene encodes CDR1 KGHDR and CDR2 SFDVKD. Losses at the gene ends were 2 bases for V and 8 bases for J; bases not matched to a gene: 17. CDR3 coding DNA: TGTGCCACCAGTGATTCAACCCCGAGCGGGACAGGGTTCGGGGAAAAACTGTTTTTT. Protein product: CATSDSTPSGTGFGEKLFF.

The chain combines TRBV6-2 or TRBV6-3 with TRBJ2-5; 7 bases are shared with TRBD2. The CDR3 length is 16 residues. CDR1 and CDR2 from the germline V gene are MNHEY and SVGEGT. V shed 6 bases, J shed 2 bases, and the junction held 12 bases outside the gene matches. The CDR3 DNA reads TGTGCCAGCAGCACTCCCCGGGACTACCTACAAGAGACCCAGTACTTC. Its translation: CASSTPRDYLQETQYF.

The CDR3 DNA reads TGTGCCAGCAGCTTAAGGCAGGGGGCGCTCGAGCAGTACTTC. Its protein product is CASSLRQGALEQYF. V gene TRBV7-2 combines with J gene TRBJ2-7, with 8 bases matching TRBD1. Germline V CDR1 and CDR2: SGHTA, FQGNSA. The V and J ends lost 2 bases and 6 bases, in that order; junction bases with no gene match: 6. The CDR3 is 14 residues long. The whole variable domain, filled in from reference TRBV7-2 and TRBJ2-7, reads GAGVSQSPSNKVTEKGKDVELRCDPISGHTALYWYRQSLGQGLEFLIYFQGNSAPDKSGLPSDRFSAERTGGSVSTLTIQRTQQEDSAVYLCASSLRQGALEQYFGPGTRLTVT.

This chain joins TRBV28 and TRBJ2-3; 11 bases align to TRBD2. The CDR3 sequence is 13 residues long. Germline V gives CDR1 MDHEN, CDR2 SYDVKM. Unmatched junction bases numbered 1, after V lost 9 bases and J lost 2 bases. The CDR3 loop reads CASSGGATDTQYF. The CDR3 bases are TGTGCCAGTAGCGGGGGGGCCACAGATACGCAGTATTTT.

The gene calls are TRBV2 and TRBJ2-7, with TRBD2 matching 14 bases. CDR3 length equals 16 residues. The germline gives CDR1 SNHLY, CDR2 FYNNEI. Trimming removed 5 bases from V and 3 bases from J; junction bases left unmatched: 6. The CDR3 is CASSLSGLAGDYEQYF. The DNA of the CDR3 is TGTGCCAGCAGTCTATCGGGACTAGCGGGGGACTACGAGCAGTACTTC.

The chain employs TRBV13 and TRBJ2-6, with D maybe TRBD1 (5 bases). V was clipped by 3 bases and J by 0 bases, with 12 bases between them. The CDR3 has 17 residues. Germline lookup yields CDR1 PRHDT and CDR2 FYEKMQ (reference sequence). This chain's CDR3 is CASSFVTEASGANVLTF. Written as DNA, the CDR3 is TGTGCCAGCAGCTTTGTGACAGAAGCCTCTGGGGCCAACGTCCTGACTTTC.

The V and J genes are TRBV12-3 or TRBV12-4 and TRBJ2-2; possibly TRBD2 for D (6 bases). V lost 9 bases and J lost 10, with 15 bases in between. The CDR3 runs 12 residues. CDR3 region: CASTGVRAELFF. For the CDR3, the DNA is TGTGCCAGTACGGGGGTGCGGGCGGAGCTGTTTTTT.

The rearrangement joins TRBV5-1 to TRBJ2-2; D tentatively reads TRBD1 or TRBD2 (6 bases each). The CDR3 has 17 residues. Trimming shortened V by 4 bases and J by 0 bases, and 16 bases separated the two germline ends. CDR1 is SGHRS, CDR2 YFSETQ, per germline. CDR3 bases: TGCGCCAGCAGCCTGGAGGGGGTGCCGACGAACACCGGGGAGCTGTTTTTT. Its translation: CASSLEGVPTNTGELFF.

The CDR3: CASSVGGLEGEQYF. The CDR3 DNA is TGTGCCAGCAGCGTAGGCGGACTAGAGGGCGAGCAGTACTTC. The chain recombines TRBV9 with TRBJ2-7, with TRBD2 matching 7 bases. The CDR3 runs 14 residues. The V gene end was trimmed by 0 bases and the J gene end by 6 bases; junction bases not matched to a gene: 6. Germline CDR1 SGDLS, CDR2 YYNGEE.

This chain's CDR3 is CASSLQGSYNEQFF. CDR3 DNA: TGCGCCAGCAGCTTGCAGGGCTCCTACAATGAGCAGTTCTTC. This sequence joins TRBV5-1 and TRBJ2-1; D perhaps matches TRBD1 (5 bases). CDR3 size: 14 residues. Trimming removed 1 base from V and 0 bases from J, with 5 bases in between. In germline, CDR1 is SGHRS, CDR2 YFSETQ.

The table lists this clone with a few counts. This chain uses TRBV4-1 with TRBJ2-4; D is possibly TRBD2 (5 bases). Germline assignment: CDR1 MGHRA and CDR2 YSYEKL. CDR3 size: 15 residues. Trimming took off 4 bases at V and 4 bases at J, with 14 bases between the two ends. The CDR3 protein is CASSLRAGRKNIQYF. The DNA of the CDR3 is TGCGCCAGCAGCCTTAGGGCGGGCAGAAAAAACATTCAGTACTTC.

The chain employs TRBV19 and TRBJ2-5; TRBD1 agrees at 7 bases. CDR1 and CDR2 from the germline V gene are LNHDA and SQIVND (reference sequence). The CDR3 extends over 14 amino acids. The trim removed 10 bases at V and 5 bases at J, leaving 13 bases unmatched. CDR3 in amino acids: CATNAGRGFETQYF. The DNA for the CDR3 is TGTGCCACTAACGCAGGCAGGGGGTTTGAGACCCAGTACTTC.

This sequence joins TRBV2 and TRBJ2-1; 7 bases are shared with TRBD2. The length of the CDR3 is 15 residues. Germline trimming cut 5 bases from V and 3 bases from J; bases unmatched to any gene: 7. CDR1 is SNHLY and CDR2 is FYNNEI in the germline V gene. CDR3 amino acids: CASSRERGDYNEQFF. The CDR3 DNA reads as TGTGCCAGCAGTCGAGAGCGGGGAGACTACAATGAGCAGTTCTTC.

This clone was counted a single time. The gene calls are TRBV30 and TRBJ1-5, with unresolved D. Trimming took off 1 base at V and 4 bases at J, with 8 bases between the two ends. This CDR3 spans 13 amino acids. The germline gives CDR1 GTSNPN, CDR2 SVGIG (reference sequence). Here the CDR3 DNA reads TGTGCCTGGAGTGGCAGTATAAATCAGCCCCAGCATTTT. This codes for CAWSGSINQPQHF.

The table lists this clone with a count of one. The V and J genes are TRBV19 and TRBJ1-4; D call uncertain. The CDR3 contains 13 residues. V lost 4 bases and J 2 bases, leaving 5 bases between the germline ends. Germline-derived CDR1 and CDR2 are LNHDA and SQIVND (reference sequence). The CDR3 DNA follows: TGTGCCAGTAGTACGAGGACTAATGAAAAACTGTTTTTT. Protein sequence: CASSTRTNEKLFF.

The rearrangement links TRBV11-2 to TRBJ1-5; D unclear. CDR3 length equals 14 residues. CDR1 and CDR2 from the germline V gene are SGHAT and FQNNGV. The V and J ends lost 1 base and 6 bases respectively, with 10 bases between them. CDR3 in DNA: TGTGCCAGCAGCTTAGTACCGGGTGTTCAGCCCCAGCATTTT. Translation: CASSLVPGVQPQHF. Combining the CDR3 with reference TRBV11-2 and TRBJ1-5 gives the whole variable domain EAGVAQSPRYKIIEKRQSVAFWCNPISGHATLYWYQQILGQGPKLLIQFQNNGVVDDSQLPKDRFSAERLKGVDSTLKIQPAKLEDSAVYLCASSLVPGVQPQHFGDGTRLSIL.